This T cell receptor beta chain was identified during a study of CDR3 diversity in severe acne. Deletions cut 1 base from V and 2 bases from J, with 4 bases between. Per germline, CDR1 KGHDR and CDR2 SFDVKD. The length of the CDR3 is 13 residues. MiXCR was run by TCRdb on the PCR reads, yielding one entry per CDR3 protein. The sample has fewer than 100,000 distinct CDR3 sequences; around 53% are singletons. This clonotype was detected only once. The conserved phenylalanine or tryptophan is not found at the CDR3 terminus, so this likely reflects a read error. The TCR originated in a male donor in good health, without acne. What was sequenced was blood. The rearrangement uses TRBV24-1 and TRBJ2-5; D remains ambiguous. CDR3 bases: TGTGCCACCAGTGATTTACGGCAAGAGACCCAGTACCTC. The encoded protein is CATSDLRQETQYL.